The T cell receptor beta chain described here comes from a study of cytomegalovirus exposure and HLA in healthy donors. Note on this clone: Its matching antigen is unknown.

Study-wide results and limits: The sole available immune exposure information was CMV serostatus. Confirmation was obtained in vitro that a few CMV-associated chains are specific for CMV antigens. A later analysis showed HLA-associated TCR beta chains outstripping equally common others in clonal expansion.

This CDR3 spans 14 amino acids. Per germline, CDR1 SGHVS and CDR2 FNYEAQ. With 2 bases removed from V and 1 base from J, the gap between germline ends came to 8 bases. PCR was performed using 60 Vbeta and 13 Jbeta primers. The repertoire was sequenced with immunoSEQ multiplex PCR; TCRdb's copy has only in-frame clones and lacks some. The table shows 20,000 to 30,000 clones, with approximately 70% occurring only once. The sequenced sample was PBMCs. This chain joins TRBV7-6 and TRBJ1-1; weak D call: TRBD1 (5 bases). This TCR was recovered from a woman between 45 and 65 years old in good health and CMV-seronegative. The CDR3 DNA is TGTGCCAGCAGCTTAACCACAGGGAACACTGAAGCTTTCTTT. Translated, it gives CASSLTTGNTEAFF.